Below, one T cell receptor beta chain is given with its context. Under the authors' procedure: By means of reference gene primer amplification, nucleated cell counts were estimated. The data were produced by immunoSEQ multiplex PCR, yet TCRdb's version contains in-frame clones alone and is incomplete. V, J and clone size derive from that table, while D and trimming were established from the DNA sequence. The sample holds under 300,000 clones, approximately 86% seen once. The source of the sample is a study of blood T cell repertoires in COVID-19. About the study: Spain, Italy and the United States supplied samples that represented acute and convalescent COVID-19. From T cells, B-cell-depleted T cells, or PBMCs came the material, which was cDNA or gDNA.

Participant age was roughly 18 to 95 years, and participants resided in fewer than 25 US areas. Input material: PBMCs or T cells enriched from blood (not recorded which). This TCR was recovered from a woman aged 25 to 39 with acute COVID-19.

The CDR3 nucleotides are TGTGCCAGCAGTTTATTCGGATTCGGGGTTCAGAACACTGAAGCTTTCTTT. Translating gives CASSLFGFGVQNTEAFF. The genes are TRBV28 and TRBJ1-1; D remains ambiguous. The germline V gene has CDR1 MDHEN and CDR2 SYDVKM. V was trimmed by 1 base and J by 1 base, leaving 16 bases between them. The CDR3 length is 17 residues.